The 26 T cell receptor beta chains given below trace back to one sample, sequenced in a study of OX40 agonist ivuxolimab in advanced cancers. Measured with immunoSEQ multiplex PCR; TCRdb has only the in-frame clones, and not every one. The data hold 55,000 to 75,000 clones, with 87% observed a single time. Here the sequenced sample was CD4+ or CD8+ T cells sorted from blood, taken in a trial of the OX40 agonist ivuxolimab. These receptors were collected from an adult with an advanced solid tumor such as melanoma, head and neck, liver or kidney cancer.

V is TRBV4-1 and J is TRBJ2-1, with D unclear. Trimming took 2 bases from V and 1 from J, leaving 9 bases between them. Per the germline V gene, CDR1 is MGHRA and CDR2 is YSYEKL. The CDR3 length is 15 residues. The CDR3 region is CASSQTETSYNEQFF. The CDR3 DNA sequence: TGCGCCAGCAGCCAAACGGAGACGTCCTACAATGAGCAGTTCTTC.

V usage is TRBV5-1 and J usage is TRBJ2-3; D may be TRBD2 (6 bases). The germline CDR1 and CDR2 sequences are SGHRS and YFSETQ. The CDR3 contains 14 residues. The CDR3 DNA is TGCGCTACCCGGAGGGCCGAAGGCACAGATACGCAGTATTTT. Encoded protein: CATRRAEGTDTQYF.

The genes are TRBV30 and TRBJ2-7; TRBD1 or TRBD2 may be the D gene (5 bases each). Per the germline V gene, CDR1 is GTSNPN and CDR2 is SVGIG (reference sequence). V dropped 5 bases and J dropped 0 bases, with 11 bases sitting between them. This CDR3 spans 13 amino acids. CDR3 sequence (DNA): TGTGCCTGGGGGGGAGATAGCTCCTACGAGCAGTACTTC. Its protein is CAWGGDSSYEQYF.

The chain joins TRBV6-5 to TRBJ2-7; 12 bases align to TRBD1. CDR3 length: 14 amino acids. Unmatched junction bases numbered 4, after V lost 4 bases and J lost 6 bases. Germline lookup yields CDR1 MNHEY and CDR2 SVGAGI. The CDR3 loop is CASSWGQGASEQYF. In DNA, the CDR3 is TGTGCCAGCAGTTGGGGACAGGGGGCGTCCGAGCAGTACTTC.

This chain uses TRBV9 with TRBJ2-1; TRBD1 might be the D (6 bases). CDR3 length: 15 amino acids. Trimming left V 4 bases short and J 4 bases short, with 15 bases between. The germline V gene has CDR1 SGDLS and CDR2 YYNGEE. CDR3 sequence: CASSLTGTSYNEQFF. The CDR3 DNA reads TGTGCCAGCAGCTTGACCGGGACATCTTACAATGAGCAGTTCTTC.

This rearrangement joins TRBV4-1 to TRBJ2-1, with a tentative D call TRBD1 (6 bases). Germline CDR1 is MGHRA and CDR2 is YSYEKL. The V end lost 1 base, the J end lost 7 bases, and 11 bases lay between the germline ends. This CDR3 is 14 amino acids long. The CDR3 here is CASSQVQGQNEQFF. The CDR3 bases are TGCGCCAGCAGCCAAGTCCAGGGGCAAAATGAGCAGTTCTTC.

The V gene is TRBV7-9, the J gene TRBJ2-1; TRBD1 matches 8 bases. The CDR3 is made up of 14 amino acids. J lost 7 bases, V lost 1 base, and 3 bases had no gene match. Per germline, CDR1 SEHNR and CDR2 FQNEAQ (reference sequence). The CDR3 region is CASSLGTGGNEQFF. CDR3 DNA: TGTGCCAGCAGCTTAGGCACAGGGGGGAATGAGCAGTTCTTC.

V gene TRBV19 combines with J gene TRBJ1-1, with TRBD1 identical over 9 bases. From germline, CDR1 is LNHDA and CDR2 SQIVND (reference sequence). J lost 4 bases, V lost 6 bases, and 6 bases had no gene match. This CDR3 is built from 14 residues. The CDR3 loop reads CASSPTGGGTEAFF. In DNA, the CDR3 is TGTGCCAGTAGCCCGACAGGGGGGGGCACTGAAGCTTTCTTT.

The rearrangement links TRBV5-6 to TRBJ2-6, with 8 bases that match TRBD1. The CDR3 totals 16 residues. Germline V gene sequence: CDR1 SGHDT, CDR2 YYEEEE. V trimming: 1 base; J trimming: 0 bases; junction bases outside the gene matches: 0. The CDR3 reads CASSLTGGSGANVLTF. DNA of the CDR3: TGTGCCAGCAGCTTGACAGGGGGCTCTGGGGCCAACGTCCTGACTTTC.

The chain uses TRBV28 and TRBJ1-5; 11 bases map to TRBD1. V shed 4 bases and J 4 bases; nucleotides not matched to a gene: 9. Per the germline V gene, CDR1 is MDHEN and CDR2 is SYDVKM. CDR3 length equals 17 residues. The CDR3 here is CASSSPGTGGSNQPQHF. DNA of the CDR3: TGTGCCAGCAGTTCCCCCGGGACAGGGGGATCAAATCAGCCCCAGCATTTT.

The chain joins TRBV27 to TRBJ1-6, with D possibly being TRBD1 (5 bases). The CDR3 sequence is 14 residues long. The V and J ends lost 2 bases and 6 bases respectively, with 8 bases between them. The V gene's germline CDR1 is MNHEY and CDR2 SMNVEV (reference sequence). Written as DNA, the CDR3 is TGTGCCAGCAGTTTACCCAGGGTTAATTCACCCCTCCACTTT. Protein sequence: CASSLPRVNSPLHF.

The chain links TRBV2 to TRBJ2-6, with 9 bases that match TRBD1. V was pared by 4 bases and J by 1 base, with 8 bases of the junction left unmatched. CDR1 is SNHLY, CDR2 FYNNEI, per germline. This CDR3 region has 18 residues. Here the CDR3 reads CASSARTGVVSGANVLTF. CDR3 sequence (DNA): TGTGCCAGCAGTGCCCGGACAGGGGTCGTTTCTGGGGCCAACGTCCTGACTTTC. Full variable domain (rest looked up from reference TRBV2 and TRBJ2-6): EPEVTQTPSHQVTQMGQEVILRCVPISNHLYFYWYRQILGQKVEFLVSFYNNEISEKSEIFDDQFSVERPDGSNFTLKIRSTKLEDSAMYFCASSARTGVVSGANVLTFGAGSRLTVL.

The rearrangement joins TRBV19 to TRBJ1-5; 8 bases agree with TRBD1. The CDR3 length is 14 residues. V dropped 3 bases and J dropped 5; count of bases not matched to a gene: 3. Per the germline V gene, CDR1 is LNHDA and CDR2 is SQIVND (reference sequence). The CDR3 loop reads CASSMGQVYQPQHF. CDR3 DNA: TGTGCCAGTAGTATGGGACAGGTGTATCAGCCCCAGCATTTT.

This clone was seen once. V usage is TRBV5-4 and J usage is TRBJ2-3; possibly TRBD2 for D (6 bases). Trimming removed 0 bases at V and 2 bases at J, with 10 bases between. Germline V gene data show CDR1 as SGHNT and CDR2 as YYREEE (reference sequence). This CDR3 has 15 amino acids. The CDR3 sequence: CASSLGGAITDTQYF. For the CDR3, the DNA is TGTGCCAGCAGCTTGGGCGGGGCTATCACAGATACGCAGTATTTT.

The V call is TRBV11-2, the J call TRBJ2-1, with 9 bases that match TRBD2. The V gene's germline CDR1 is SGHAT and CDR2 FQNNGV. CDR3 size: 16 residues. Unmatched junction bases numbered 12, after V lost 1 base and J lost 11 bases. The CDR3 spells CASSLGLGLARVKQFF. CDR3 DNA sequence: TGTGCCAGCAGCTTAGGGTTGGGACTAGCACGAGTAAAGCAGTTCTTC.

The genes are TRBV2 and TRBJ1-3; the D is unclear. Germline loops: CDR1 SNHLY, CDR2 FYNNEI. Deletions cut 6 bases from V and 3 bases from J, with 15 bases between. The CDR3 covers 15 residues. For the CDR3, the DNA is TGTGCCAGCAGGGGCCAAGGGCTATTTGGAAACACCATATATTTT. Encoded protein: CASRGQGLFGNTIYF.

V and J are TRBV11-1 and TRBJ2-5; 11 bases align to TRBD1. The CDR3 has 15 residues. Unmatched junction bases numbered 5, after V lost 2 bases and J lost 6 bases. From germline, CDR1 is SGHAT and CDR2 FQDESV (reference sequence). The CDR3 sequence: CASSLRDRGIKTQYF. The CDR3 DNA follows: TGTGCCAGCAGCTTACGGGACAGGGGGATAAAGACCCAGTACTTC. Full variable domain (remainder filled in from reference TRBV11-1 and TRBJ2-5): EAEVAQSPRYKITEKSQAVAFWCDPISGHATLYWYRQILGQGPELLVQFQDESVVDDSQLPKDRFSAERLKGVDSTLKIQPAELGDSAMYLCASSLRDRGIKTQYFGPGTRLLVL.

The chain has TRBV28 and TRBJ1-5; D call uncertain. Trimming pared 8 bases from V and 2 bases from J, leaving 16 bases between. This CDR3 spans 15 amino acids. CDR1 MDHEN and CDR2 SYDVKM come from the germline V gene. DNA of the CDR3: TGTGCCAGCTTTTCCGGGTGGGCAGGCAATCAGCCCCAGCATTTT. This sequence encodes CASFSGWAGNQPQHF. The full variable domain, its missing parts supplied by reference TRBV28 and TRBJ1-5, is DVKVTQSSRYLVKRTGEKVFLECVQDMDHENMFWYRQDPGLGLRLIYFSYDVKMKEKGDIPEGYSVSREKKERFSLILESASTNQTSMYLCASFSGWAGNQPQHFGDGTRLSIL.

CDR3 amino acids: CAISDGGSGRVATQYF. CDR3 in DNA: TGTGCCATCAGTGATGGAGGTAGCGGGAGAGTTGCGACCCAGTACTTC. V gene TRBV10-3 combines with J gene TRBJ2-5, with 9 nucleotides matching TRBD2. The CDR3 has 16 residues. Trimming cost V 3 bases and J 7 bases; bases outside gene matches: 12. Germline CDR1 and CDR2: ENHRY and SYGVKD.

The genes are TRBV29-1 and TRBJ2-5, with D perhaps being TRBD1 or TRBD2 (6 bases each). Trimming cost V 7 bases and J 5 bases, with 17 bases left between them. Germline CDR1 SQVTM, CDR2 ANQGSEA. The CDR3 sequence is 13 residues long. The CDR3 nucleotides read TGCAGCGCAAGAACGGGGGCGGGGGAGACCCAGTACTTC. This translates into CSARTGAGETQYF.

CDR3 region: CASSTTSHEQYF. The CDR3 DNA is TGTGCCAGCAGTACAACCTCGCACGAGCAGTACTTC. V is TRBV6-6 and J is TRBJ2-7, with D unclear. The CDR3 runs 12 residues. From germline, CDR1 is MNHNY and CDR2 SVGAGI (reference sequence). Trimming cost V 5 bases and J 5 bases, with 10 bases left between them.

V gene TRBV27 combines with J gene TRBJ1-5; maybe TRBD1 (5 bases). Trimming took 1 base from V and 3 from J, leaving 10 bases between them. Per the germline V gene, CDR1 is MNHEY and CDR2 is SMNVEV (reference sequence). The CDR3 has 15 amino acids. The CDR3 nucleotides are TGTGCCAGCAGTTTATTGGCAGGGTCCAATCAGCCCCAGCATTTT. Its translation is CASSLLAGSNQPQHF.

V and J are TRBV29-1 and TRBJ1-1; no firm D call. CDR1 is SQVTM and CDR2 is ANQGSEA in the germline V gene. The CDR3 has 13 amino acids. Deletions cut 8 bases from V and 1 base from J, with 14 bases between. The DNA of the CDR3 is TGCAGCACCCTTCGGACGGAGAACACTGAAGCTTTCTTT. Protein product: CSTLRTENTEAFF.

The rearrangement links TRBV5-1 to TRBJ2-7; the D is unclear. Looked up from germline, CDR1 is SGHRS and CDR2 is YFSETQ. The V gene lost 0 bases and the J gene lost 6 bases, with 7 bases spanning the gap. CDR3 length: 12 residues. CDR3 amino acids: CASSLGRTEQYF. Here the CDR3 DNA reads TGCGCCAGCAGCTTGGGACGGACCGAGCAGTACTTC.

This chain uses TRBV28 with TRBJ2-5, with D perhaps TRBD1 (6 bases). Trimming removed 8 bases at V and 2 bases at J, with 18 bases between. Germline V CDR1 and CDR2: MDHEN, SYDVKM. The CDR3 contains 15 residues. In DNA form, the CDR3 reads TGTGCCAGCGCTAGGGGGACACGGTTTCAAGAGACCCAGTACTTC. As protein: CASARGTRFQETQYF.

The chain couples TRBV7-9 to TRBJ2-3; 8 bases fit TRBD2. The CDR3 spans 15 residues. CDR1 SEHNR and CDR2 FQNEAQ come from the germline V gene (reference sequence). V lost 5 bases, J lost 2 bases, and 6 bases stayed unmatched. CDR3 protein: CASSQPGGATDTQYF. In DNA form, the CDR3 reads TGTGCCAGCAGCCAACCGGGGGGGGCCACAGATACGCAGTATTTT.